This T cell receptor (beta chain) is drawn from a study of beta chain features in type 1 diabetes. Findings of the study overall: Within each of all four CD4+ subsets, Type 1 diabetes patients had TCRB CDR3s that were moderately but significantly shorter.

Every bit of the isolated RNA underwent reverse transcription, so sequencing read expressed TCRB transcripts. Some clones are missing from TCRdb's copy, which holds only in-frame ones; the method was immunoSEQ multiplex PCR. The sample contains under 200,000 clones, 6.5% to 10% of which appear only once. Note on this clone: Its antigen remains unknown.

Trimming took off 3 bases at V and 6 bases at J, with 15 bases between the two ends. CDR1 is KGHSH, CDR2 LQKENI, per germline. The CDR3 consists of 15 residues. Naive, central memory, regulatory and stem cell-like memory cells within the CD4+ compartment were sorted using CD45RO/CCR7/CD25/CD127/CD95/CD27. The clonotype originates from a woman younger than 30 with type 1 diabetes. The sample taken for sequencing was central memory CD4+ T cells from blood. The chain links TRBV18 to TRBJ2-1; D not resolved. CDR3 in DNA: TGTGCCAGCTCACCTTTGACGACACCGAGCAATGAGCAGTTCTTC. Translating gives CASSPLTTPSNEQFF. The full variable domain, in which reference TRBV18 and TRBJ2-1 provide the parts outside the CDR3, is NAGVMQNPRHLVRRRGQEARLRCSPMKGHSHVYWYRQLPEEGLKFMVYLQKENIIDESGMPKERFSAEFPKEGPSILRIQQVVRGDSAAYFCASSPLTTPSNEQFFGPGTRLTVL.